The 22 T cell receptor beta chains given below trace back to one sample, sequenced in a study of cytomegalovirus exposure and HLA in healthy donors. With 60 Vbeta and 13 Jbeta primers, the PCR was carried out. Repertoires were generated with immunoSEQ multiplex PCR, while TCRdb's copy carries only in-frame clones and drops some. The sample holds 130,000 or so clones, just over 65% seen once. Input material: PBMCs. Receptors originate from a woman in her sixties or seventies in good health and CMV-seronegative.

This clone was seen a few times. The chain recombines TRBV2 with TRBJ2-3; D remains ambiguous. The CDR3 is 13 amino acids. The V end was cut by 5 bases, the J end by 1 base, with 7 bases between. Germline V gene data show CDR1 as SNHLY and CDR2 as FYNNEI. In DNA, the CDR3 is TGTGCCAGCAGTTACATACGCACAGATACGCAGTATTTT. Translation gives CASSYIRTDTQYF. Complete variable domain (other parts from reference TRBV2 and TRBJ2-3): EPEVTQTPSHQVTQMGQEVILRCVPISNHLYFYWYRQILGQKVEFLVSFYNNEISEKSEIFDDQFSVERPDGSNFTLKIRSTKLEDSAMYFCASSYIRTDTQYFGPGTRLTVL.

This rearrangement joins TRBV5-6 to TRBJ2-5; the D is unclear. With the DNA end fitting TRBJ2-7 better, the J assignment may be wrong. CDR1 is SGHDT and CDR2 is YYEEEE in the germline V gene. The CDR3 has 14 residues. The CDR3 coding sequence is TGTGCCAGCAGCCGGGTCCCAATCTCCTACGAGCAGTACTTC. This sequence encodes CASSRVPISYEQYF.

CDR3 nucleotides: TGTGCCAGCAGCTCGAACACGGGGAGTTCACCCCTCCACTTT. Translating it yields CASSSNTGSSPLHF. The chain has TRBV7-8 and TRBJ1-6; no reliable D call. This CDR3 is 14 amino acids long. CDR1 SGHVS and CDR2 FQNEAQ come from the germline V gene. V was trimmed by 4 bases and J by 9 bases, leaving 13 bases between them. Combining the CDR3 with reference TRBV7-8 and TRBJ1-6 gives the whole variable domain GAGVSQSPRYKVAKRGQDVALRCDPISGHVSLFWYQQALGQGPEFLTYFQNEAQLDKSGLPSDRFFAERPEGSVSTLKIQRTQQEDSAVYLCASSSNTGSSPLHFGNGTRLTVT.

Points on this clone: The junction and the germline gene differ at one end; a read error may be behind it. This sequence joins TRBV5-1 and TRBJ1-1; 9 bases fit TRBD1. The germline CDR1 and CDR2 sequences are SGHRS and YFSETQ. The CDR3 sequence is 15 residues long. The CDR3 region is CASSLTGGVDTEAFF. Written as DNA, the CDR3 is TGTGCCAGCAGCTTGACAGGGGGGGTGGACACTGAAGCTTTCTTT.

A few counts support this clone. The chain combines TRBV6-5 with TRBJ1-1, with TRBD1 identical over 9 bases. CDR3 length equals 12 residues. V was clipped by 6 bases and J by 4 bases; unmatched bases: 0. The germline gives CDR1 MNHEY, CDR2 SVGAGI. The DNA for the CDR3 is TGTGCCAGCAGACAGGGGGCCACTGAAGCTTTCTTT. It specifies CASRQGATEAFF.

This chain joins TRBV5-6 and TRBJ1-6, with 9 bases aligning to TRBD1. Germline assignment: CDR1 SGHDT and CDR2 YYEEEE. The V segment lost 3 bases and the J segment 7 bases; nucleotides outside the gene matches: 5. CDR3 size: 15 residues. The CDR3 loop is CASSSSQGANSPLHF. The CDR3 nucleotides read TGTGCCAGCAGCTCCTCACAGGGGGCGAATTCACCCCTCCACTTT. The full variable domain, in which reference TRBV5-6 and TRBJ1-6 provide the parts outside the CDR3, is DAGVTQSPTHLIKTRGQQVTLRCSPKSGHDTVSWYQQALGQGPQFIFQYYEEEERQRGNFPDRFSGHQFPNYSSELNVNALLLGDSALYLCASSSSQGANSPLHFGNGTRLTVT.

The rearrangement uses TRBV19 and TRBJ1-6, with TRBD1 as a possible D gene (6 bases). The CDR3 spans 15 residues. The germline V gene has CDR1 LNHDA and CDR2 SQIVND (reference sequence). The V end was cut by 7 bases, the J end by 2 bases, with 12 bases between. CDR3: CASTRGAAYNSPLHF. Written as DNA, the CDR3 is TGTGCCAGTACCCGGGGGGCAGCCTATAATTCACCCCTCCACTTT.

The chain is built from TRBV11-2 and TRBJ2-7, with D possibly being TRBD1 (6 bases). The CDR3 length is 13 residues. From germline, CDR1 is SGHAT and CDR2 FQNNGV. V lost 4 bases, J lost 6 bases, and 13 bases lay in between. The CDR3 here is CASSSRTESEQYF. DNA of the CDR3: TGTGCCAGCAGCTCTCGGACAGAAAGCGAGCAGTACTTC.

This chain connects TRBV7-2 to TRBJ2-7; D is uncertain. Germline assignment: CDR1 SGHTA and CDR2 FQGNSA. Between the trimmed V and J ends, which lost 2 bases and 2 bases, there was a span of 4 bases. CDR3 size: 12 residues. This CDR3 reads CASSLPAYEQYF. CDR3 DNA sequence: TGTGCCAGCAGCTTACCAGCCTACGAGCAGTACTTC.

The chain combines TRBV7-2 with TRBJ2-1, with TRBD2 matching over 11 bases. The CDR3 is 15 residues long. The V segment lost 2 bases and the J segment 6 bases; nucleotides outside the gene matches: 3. Looked up from germline, CDR1 is SGHTA and CDR2 is FQGNSA. The CDR3 is CASSLFLAGGNEQFF. The DNA for the CDR3 is TGTGCCAGCAGCTTATTTCTAGCGGGAGGCAATGAGCAGTTCTTC.

The chain's CDR3 is CASSRTGGGTEAFF. CDR3 bases: TGTGCCAGCAGCAGGACAGGGGGAGGGACTGAAGCTTTCTTT. The genes are TRBV5-4 and TRBJ1-1; 10 positions match TRBD1. Germline CDR1 is SGHNT and CDR2 is YYREEE (reference sequence). With V trimmed by 4 bases and J by 5 bases, 5 bases remained unmatched. The CDR3 has 14 amino acids.

This CDR3 reads CASSVEKGGLSGNTIYF. The CDR3 coding sequence is TGTGCCAGCAGCGTAGAAAAGGGGGGGCTCTCTGGAAACACCATATATTTT. V and J are TRBV9 and TRBJ1-3; a weak D match, TRBD1 (6 bases). The CDR3 length is 17 residues. CDR1 and CDR2 from the germline V gene are SGDLS and YYNGEE. Trimming removed 0 bases at V and 0 bases at J, with 13 bases between.

The chain couples TRBV5-1 to TRBJ2-2, with 9 bases identical to TRBD1. The CDR3 contains 15 residues. V lost 3 bases and J lost 2; bases outside the gene matches: 2. Looked up from germline, CDR1 is SGHRS and CDR2 is YFSETQ. The CDR3 loop is CASSSGQGNTGELFF. CDR3 in DNA: TGCGCCAGCAGCTCGGGACAGGGAAACACCGGGGAGCTGTTTTTT.

This clone is a singleton in its sample. Germline is not matched at one junction end, which may reflect a read error. The J gene is TRBJ1-2, the V gene TRBV7-9, with 7 bases matching TRBD1. The CDR3 runs to 13 residues. Germline-derived CDR1 and CDR2 are SEHNR and FQNEAQ (reference sequence). The CDR3 loop reads CASSRDSSYGHTF. The CDR3, as DNA: TGTGCCAGCAGCCGGGACAGTTCCTATGGCCACACCTTC.

This chain links TRBV11-2 with TRBJ2-7, with TRBD2 matching 7 bases. The CDR3 is made up of 16 amino acids. The V gene end was trimmed by 4 bases and the J gene end by 2 bases; junction bases not matched to a gene: 11. CDR1 SGHAT and CDR2 FQNNGV come from the germline V gene. The CDR3 loop is CASSSVGGREPYEQYF. The CDR3 DNA reads TGTGCCAGCAGCTCCGTGGGAGGGAGGGAACCCTACGAGCAGTACTTC.

This chain uses TRBV5-4 with TRBJ2-7, with 11 bases that match TRBD1. The junction had 10 bases not matched to a gene; V was cut back by 4 bases and J by 4 bases. The CDR3 length is 16 residues. CDR1 and CDR2 (germline): SGHNT, YYREEE (reference sequence). CDR3 coding DNA: TGTGCCAGCAGCAACGGACAGGGGGCTGTCTTGTACGAGCAGTACTTC. It encodes CASSNGQGAVLYEQYF.

J is TRBJ2-3 and V is TRBV27, with TRBD2 matching 13 bases. Trimming removed 1 base from V and 5 bases from J; junction bases left unmatched: 9. Germline lookup yields CDR1 MNHEY and CDR2 SMNVEV (reference sequence). CDR3 length: 18 residues. CDR3 bases: TGTGCCAGCAGTTTATACCGACTAGCGGGAGGCCCCGAAGATACGCAGTATTTT. It specifies CASSLYRLAGGPEDTQYF.

The chain links TRBV15 to TRBJ2-3, with 8 bases lining up with TRBD1. V shed 0 bases, J shed 1 base, and the junction held 0 bases outside the gene matches. This CDR3 comprises 15 residues. From germline, CDR1 is LNHNV and CDR2 YYDKDF (reference sequence). CDR3 sequence (DNA): TGTGCCACCAGCAGAGAGGGACAGGGCACAGATACGCAGTATTTT. This encodes CATSREGQGTDTQYF.

This clone was observed a single time. V gene TRBV4-1 combines with J gene TRBJ2-7, with D tentatively TRBD2 (7 bases). The length of the CDR3 is 18 residues. Germline assignment: CDR1 MGHRA and CDR2 YSYEKL. V was trimmed by 4 bases and J by 0 bases, leaving 22 bases between them. CDR3 amino acids: CASSRLVGGGLSSYEQYF. CDR3 bases: TGCGCCAGCAGCCGGCTCGTGGGCGGGGGCCTGAGCTCCTACGAGCAGTACTTC.

The chain employs TRBV18 and TRBJ2-7; 8 nucleotides align to TRBD2. CDR1 KGHSH and CDR2 LQKENI come from the germline V gene. This CDR3 is 14 amino acids long. The J segment lost 5 bases and the V segment lost 3 bases, leaving 6 bases of the junction unmatched. The CDR3 sequence is CASSPLLAGHEQYF. In DNA form, the CDR3 reads TGTGCCAGCTCACCGCTCCTAGCGGGCCACGAGCAGTACTTC.

V usage is TRBV19 and J usage is TRBJ2-6; 7 bases fit TRBD2. Trimming cost V 1 base and J 0 bases; bases outside gene matches: 3. The CDR3 totals 17 residues. Germline assignment: CDR1 LNHDA and CDR2 SQIVND (reference sequence). The CDR3 loop is CASSIGPGGSGANVLTF. The CDR3 nucleotides read TGTGCCAGTAGTATAGGACCGGGGGGCTCTGGGGCCAACGTCCTGACTTTC.

The CDR3 coding sequence is TGTGCCAGCAGCTTAGCACCGAGGGGGTATGGCTACACCTTC. Translated: CASSLAPRGYGYTF. The chain couples TRBV7-9 to TRBJ1-2; D perhaps matches TRBD1 (6 bases). Germline V gene lookup returns CDR1 SEHNR and CDR2 FQNEAQ (reference sequence). This CDR3 is built from 14 residues. Trimming pared 0 bases from V and 5 bases from J, leaving 10 bases between.